These 12 T cell receptor beta chains came from one sample sequenced in a study of T cell clonality in common variable immunodeficiency. The repertoire was sequenced with immunoSEQ multiplex PCR; TCRdb's copy has only in-frame clones and lacks some. This sample carries 45,000 to 55,000 clones and no singletons, and roughly 5.9% goes to the top ten. Sequenced: peripheral blood mononuclear cells. The receptors originated from a person aged 18 to 75 in good health.

This clone was recorded many times. The read ends 3 residues before the CDR3 terminus; that terminus is restored from the germline J gene. The chain carries TRBV11-3 and TRBJ2-3, with 9 bases that match TRBD1. From germline, CDR1 is SGHNT and CDR2 YENEEA. The V gene end was trimmed by 5 bases and the J gene end by 8 bases; junction bases not matched to a gene: 5. The CDR3 has 13 residues. CDR3 region: CASSETGGGTQYF. The sequenced CDR3 bases are TGTGCCAGCAGCGAGACAGGGGGAGGTACG.

This clone was recorded many times. The read stops 3 residues short of the end of the CDR3; the missing end is completed from the germline J gene. The chain is built from TRBV2 and TRBJ2-1; D ambiguous. CDR1 SNHLY and CDR2 FYNNEI come from the germline V gene. The CDR3 contains 12 residues. V gave up 6 bases and J gave up 0 bases, with 3 bases separating them. The CDR3 reads CASSFSYNEQFF. The sequenced CDR3 bases are TGTGCCAGCAGCTTCTCCTACAATGAG.

Ten or more counts support this clone. The read comes to an end 3 residues before the CDR3 does, leaving the germline J gene to fill in the end. The chain uses TRBV20-1 and TRBJ2-3; D gene unclear. The V gene lost 8 bases and the J gene lost 0 bases, with 18 bases spanning the gap. There are 15 residues in the CDR3. CDR1 DFQATT and CDR2 SNEGSKA come from the germline V gene (reference sequence). The DNA read from the CDR3 is TGCAGTACCTCTCCCCCTACTACTAGCACAGATACG. Its translation: CSTSPPTTSTDT. In full, the CDR3 reads CSTSPPTTSTDTQYF.

This clone showed up many times. From the germline J gene comes the end of the CDR3, since the read stops 3 residues before it. The chain is built from TRBV2 and TRBJ2-1, with 11 bases identical to TRBD2. This CDR3 has 13 residues. The J segment lost 6 bases and the V segment lost 6 bases, leaving 1 base of the junction unmatched. Per germline, CDR1 SNHLY and CDR2 FYNNEI. The CDR3 bases that were read are TGTGCCAGCAGGGGACTAGCGGTCAATGAG. This gives the protein CASRGLAVNE. The full CDR3 protein reads CASRGLAVNEQFF. Using reference TRBV2 and TRBJ2-1 for the parts outside the CDR3, the full variable domain is EPEVTQTPSHQVTQMGQEVILRCVPISNHLYFYWYRQILGQKVEFLVSFYNNEISEKSEIFDDQFSVERPDGSNFTLKIRSTKLEDSAMYFCASRGLAVNEQFFGPGTRLTVL.

This clone appeared many times. The read gets to within 3 residues of the CDR3 end, and the germline J gene fills in the rest. The V and J genes are TRBV5-1 and TRBJ2-7, with TRBD1 identical over 8 bases. CDR1 is SGHRS, CDR2 YFSETQ, per germline. Trimming cost V 5 bases and J 2 bases; bases outside gene matches: 9. The CDR3 totals 15 residues. The CDR3 bases that were read are TGCGCCAGCAGTTCTCCGGGACAGGTGACCTACGAG. Protein product: CASSSPGQVTYE. From start to end, the CDR3 is CASSSPGQVTYEQYF. Full variable domain (outside the CDR3, taken from reference TRBV5-1 and TRBJ2-7): KAGVTQTPRYLIKTRGQQVTLSCSPISGHRSVSWYQQTPGQGLQFLFEYFSETQRNKGNFPGRFSGRQFSNSRSEMNVSTLELGDSALYLCASSSPGQVTYEQYFGPGTRLTVT.

The table lists this clone with many counts. From the germline J gene comes the end of the CDR3, since the read stops 3 residues before it. This chain links TRBV14 with TRBJ1-4, with TRBD1 as a possible D gene (5 bases). The CDR3 covers 13 residues. The V and J ends lost 6 bases and 7 bases respectively, with 12 bases between them. Germline V lookup: CDR1 SGHDN, CDR2 FVKESK. The sequenced CDR3 bases are TGTGCCAGCAGTCCAGGGCGAATTGAAAAA. This translates into CASSPGRIEK. The whole CDR3 reads CASSPGRIEKLFF.

In this sample, this clone turned up many times. The read terminates 3 residues before the CDR3 end, so the remaining end is supplied by the germline J gene. The chain has TRBV11-2 and TRBJ1-1; D not resolved. Germline CDR1 SGHAT, CDR2 FQNNGV. Deletions cut 1 base from V and 0 bases from J, with 9 bases between. This CDR3 region has 15 residues. CDR3 bases read: TGTGCCAGCAGCTTAGGTCAGGTTCTGAACACTGAA. This encodes CASSLGQVLNTE. The whole CDR3 protein reads CASSLGQVLNTEAFF.

This clone was picked up many times. The CDR3 goes on 3 residues after the read ends, and that part is filled in from the germline J gene. The V and J genes are TRBV19 and TRBJ1-3; 7 nucleotides align to TRBD1. Germline V gene data show CDR1 as LNHDA and CDR2 as SQIVND (reference sequence). CDR3 length: 17 residues. V lost 1 base, J lost 0 bases, and 6 bases stayed unmatched. CDR3 residues: CASSIAYAGGSGNTIYF. The covered CDR3 bases are TGTGCCAGTAGTATAGCCTACGCAGGGGGCTCTGGAAACACC.

Ten or more counts support this clone. The sequenced fragment ends 3 residues before the CDR3 boundary, so the rest is inferred from the germline J gene. The V gene is TRBV18, the J gene TRBJ1-4; TRBD1 agrees at 8 bases. This CDR3 has 16 residues. V lost 0 bases to trimming and J lost 5 bases; unmatched junction nucleotides: 5. Germline V lookup: CDR1 KGHSH, CDR2 LQKENI. CDR3 amino acids: CASSPPGTGANEKLFF. Partial CDR3 DNA: TGTGCCAGCTCACCACCCGGGACAGGAGCAAATGAAAAA.

This clone was picked up many times. The missing CDR3 end, 3 residues past where the read stops, is filled in from the germline J gene. The gene calls are TRBV5-5 and TRBJ1-2; D unclear. CDR1 is SGHKS and CDR2 is YYEKEE in the germline V gene (reference sequence). V was cut by 0 bases and J by 3 bases, with 12 bases left in between. The CDR3 runs 15 residues. This chain's CDR3 is CASSLALGRDYGYTF. CDR3 DNA (partial): TGTGCCAGCAGCTTGGCCCTAGGCCGGGACTATGGC. Drawing the rest from reference TRBV5-5 and TRBJ1-2, the complete variable domain is DAGVTQSPTHLIKTRGQQVTLRCSPISGHKSVSWYQQVLGQGPQFIFQYYEKEERGRGNFPDRFSARQFPNYSSELNVNALLLGDSALYLCASSLALGRDYGYTFGSGTRLTVV.

This clone was counted at least ten times. The read terminates 3 residues ahead of where the CDR3 ends, so the germline J gene completes it. The chain combines TRBV20-1 with TRBJ2-7; possibly TRBD2 for D (6 bases). The CDR3 covers 13 residues. The V gene lost 3 bases and the J gene lost 2 bases, with 11 bases spanning the gap. Looked up from germline, CDR1 is DFQATT and CDR2 is SNEGSKA (reference sequence). The DNA read from the CDR3 is TGCAGTGCTAGGGGACTGGCCCCCTACGAG. Its translation: CSARGLAPYE. In full, the CDR3 is CSARGLAPYEQYF.

There are many counts of this clone. The read stops 3 residues short of the end of the CDR3; the missing end is completed from the germline J gene. The chain employs TRBV20-1 and TRBJ2-1; 9 bases line up with TRBD2. The V and J ends lost 0 bases and 8 bases, in that order; junction bases with no gene match: 14. This CDR3 is 17 amino acids long. Germline CDR1 is DFQATT and CDR2 is SNEGSKA (reference sequence). The CDR3 sequence is CSARDRSGRTPRYEQFF. The sequenced part of the CDR3 DNA is TGCAGTGCTAGAGATCGTAGCGGGAGAACCCCGCGGTATGAG.